The 14 T cell receptor beta chains in this list originate from one sample, sequenced in a study of PD-L1 blockade in urothelial cancer (dated 2017 in TCRdb). Receptor libraries were prepared by the immunoSEQ multiplex PCR assay. The source is immuneACCESS, and TCRdb retained only in-frame sequences with V and J called. Part of the clones is not carried over; for the studies checked, unresolved V genes explain less than half of this, and the remainder is unexplained. Within this sample are over 70,000 clones, with around 78% of them counted one time only. The ten largest clonotypes hold approximately 8.4% of the sample. This specimen's time point label, per the study, means: peripheral blood 6 weeks after treatment start. Material: PBMCs, obtained around atezolizumab (anti-PD-L1) treatment. Receptor source: a man between 65 and 80 years old with urothelial cancer.

With respect to this clone: A read error may account for a junction end that differs from germline. V and J are TRBV7-6 and TRBJ2-2; 7 bases are shared with TRBD1. Looked up from germline, CDR1 is SGHVS and CDR2 is FNYEAQ. This CDR3 is 16 amino acids long. This CDR3 reads CASSLASRGNAGELFF. Written as DNA, the CDR3 is TGTGCCAGCAGCTTAGCGTCCAGGGGGAACGCCGGGGAGCTGTTTTTT. Full variable domain (remainder filled in from reference TRBV7-6 and TRBJ2-2): GAGVSQSPRYKVTKRGQDVALRCDPISGHVSLYWYRQALGQGPEFLTYFNYEAQQDKSGLPNDRFSAERPEGSISTLTIQRTEQRDSAMYRCASSLASRGNAGELFFGEGSRLTVL.

The V and J genes are TRBV7-2 and TRBJ2-1; the match to TRBD2 covers 13 bases. The CDR3 loop spans 16 amino acids. Germline CDR1 SGHTA, CDR2 FQGNSA. The trim removed 4 bases at V and 6 bases at J, leaving 6 bases unmatched. The CDR3 DNA is TGTGCCAGCAGCTCTGAAAGGACTAGCGGGAGCAATGAGCAGTTCTTC. Protein: CASSSERTSGSNEQFF.

The chain has TRBV11-2 and TRBJ2-2, with 13 nucleotides matching TRBD2. Germline V lookup: CDR1 SGHAT, CDR2 FQNNGV. This CDR3 is 16 amino acids long. The junction had 0 bases not matched to a gene; V was cut back by 5 bases and J by 0 bases. CDR3 sequence reads: CASSGLAGANTGELFF. In DNA form, the CDR3 reads TGTGCCAGCAGCGGACTAGCGGGAGCGAACACCGGGGAGCTGTTTTTT.

V and J are TRBV2 and TRBJ1-2; a weak D match, TRBD1 (6 bases). The germline CDR1 and CDR2 sequences are SNHLY and FYNNEI. CDR3 length: 15 residues. V was trimmed by 5 bases and J by 3 bases, leaving 16 bases between them. CDR3 loop: CASSLGQRNYYGYTF. DNA for the CDR3: TGTGCCAGCAGTCTCGGACAGCGAAATTACTATGGCTACACCTTC.

The chain has TRBV7-2 and TRBJ2-7; D gene unclear. CDR1 is SGHTA and CDR2 is FQGNSA in the germline V gene. The length of the CDR3 is 13 residues. V was shortened by 6 bases and J by 2 bases, with 11 bases between the two germline ends. The CDR3 nucleotides read TGTGCCAGCAGTTCTGCTACAGCCTACGAGCAGTACTTC. It is translated as CASSSATAYEQYF.

This sequence joins TRBV6-1 and TRBJ2-1, with TRBD1 as a possible D gene (5 bases). The CDR3 is 13 residues long. The V end was cut by 8 bases, the J end by 5 bases, with 13 bases between. Germline values: CDR1 MNHNS, CDR2 SASEGT. The CDR3 sequence: CASGRQFHNEQFF. CDR3 bases: TGTGCCAGCGGCCGACAGTTCCACAATGAGCAGTTCTTC.

This clone appeared a single time. This chain joins TRBV30 and TRBJ2-7; 11 bases fit TRBD2. Germline CDR1 reads GTSNPN; CDR2 reads SVGIG (reference sequence). This CDR3 has 14 residues. V was clipped by 5 bases and J by 7 bases; unmatched bases: 10. The CDR3 sequence: CAWDTSGSTGEQYF. In DNA form, the CDR3 reads TGTGCCTGGGATACTAGCGGGAGCACGGGTGAGCAGTACTTC.

This clone has only one observation. The V gene is TRBV4-2, the J gene TRBJ1-4; weak D call: TRBD1 (6 bases). The germline V gene encodes CDR1 LGHNA and CDR2 YNFKEQ. V was trimmed by 1 base and J by 7 bases, leaving 13 bases between them. CDR3 length equals 15 residues. The CDR3: CASSQADRPGEKLFF. As DNA, the CDR3 is TGTGCCAGCAGCCAAGCCGACAGGCCCGGTGAAAAACTGTTTTTT.

The chain has TRBV10-3 and TRBJ1-2, with D possibly TRBD1 on 5 matching bases. The CDR3 covers 14 residues. CDR1 ENHRY and CDR2 SYGVKD come from the germline V gene. The V gene lost 4 bases and the J gene lost 1 base, with 10 bases spanning the gap. DNA of the CDR3: TGTGCCATCAGTGGGACACCTAGTAACTATGGCTACACCTTC. Translation gives CAISGTPSNYGYTF.

In its sample, this clone was seen once. The chain is built from TRBV6-1 and TRBJ2-2, with 11 bases that match TRBD2. The V segment lost 8 bases and the J segment 7 bases; nucleotides outside the gene matches: 9. Per the germline V gene, CDR1 is MNHNS and CDR2 is SASEGT. The length of the CDR3 is 15 residues. CDR3 nucleotide sequence: TGTGCCAGCGGACAGGGAGGACTAGCGGGCGGGGAGCTGTTTTTT. This codes for CASGQGGLAGGELFF.

The chain has TRBV2 and TRBJ2-2; TRBD2 matches at 9 bases. The CDR3 contains 14 residues. The J segment lost 2 bases and the V segment lost 8 bases, leaving 3 bases of the junction unmatched. CDR1 is SNHLY and CDR2 is FYNNEI in the germline V gene. The CDR3 DNA reads TGTGCCAGCGCGGGGGGGATAAACACCGGGGAGCTGTTTTTT. Amino acids: CASAGGINTGELFF.

The J gene is TRBJ2-2, the V gene TRBV7-8; D not resolved. Germline CDR1 and CDR2: SGHVS and FQNEAQ. CDR3 length equals 16 residues. The V gene lost 1 base and the J gene lost 4 bases, with 13 bases spanning the gap. CDR3 amino acids: CASSLVVNSPTGELFF. DNA of the CDR3: TGTGCCAGCAGCTTAGTCGTCAACTCTCCCACCGGGGAGCTGTTTTTT.

This clone showed up just once. The V gene is TRBV18, the J gene TRBJ1-1, with D hard to call. The V end lost 1 base, the J end lost 3 bases, and 9 bases lay between the germline ends. Germline CDR1 reads KGHSH; CDR2 reads LQKENI. The CDR3 spans 14 residues. The CDR3 region is CASSPRLQYTEAFF. In DNA form, the CDR3 reads TGTGCCAGCTCACCACGGCTACAGTACACTGAAGCTTTCTTT.

The chain recombines TRBV18 with TRBJ1-1, with D perhaps matching TRBD1 (5 bases). This CDR3 region has 14 residues. Germline V lookup: CDR1 KGHSH, CDR2 LQKENI. The ends were cut back, 2 bases at V and 1 base at J, with 8 bases in the middle. The CDR3 sequence: CASSPTGANTEAFF. CDR3 sequence (DNA): TGTGCCAGCTCACCAACAGGAGCGAACACTGAAGCTTTCTTT.